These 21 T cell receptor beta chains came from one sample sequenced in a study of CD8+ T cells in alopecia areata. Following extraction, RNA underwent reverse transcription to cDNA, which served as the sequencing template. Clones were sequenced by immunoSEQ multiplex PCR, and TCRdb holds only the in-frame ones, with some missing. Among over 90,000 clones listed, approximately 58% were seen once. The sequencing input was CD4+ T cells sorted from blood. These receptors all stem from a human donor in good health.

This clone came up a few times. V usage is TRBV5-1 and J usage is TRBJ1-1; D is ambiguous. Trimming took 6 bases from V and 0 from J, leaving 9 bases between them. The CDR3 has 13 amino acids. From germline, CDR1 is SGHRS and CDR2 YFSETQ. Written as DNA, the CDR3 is TGCGCCAGCAAATCAGACATGAACACTGAAGCTTTCTTT. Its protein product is CASKSDMNTEAFF.

The CDR3 DNA is TGTGCCAGCAGCAACTCCTACGAGCAGTACTTC. Protein sequence: CASSNSYEQYF. The chain has TRBV7-2 and TRBJ2-7; D unresolved. This CDR3 contains 11 residues. Between the trimmed V and J ends, which lost 5 bases and 0 bases, there was a span of 2 bases. Germline V CDR1 and CDR2: SGHTA, FQGNSA. The full variable domain, in which reference TRBV7-2 and TRBJ2-7 provide the parts outside the CDR3, is GAGVSQSPSNKVTEKGKDVELRCDPISGHTALYWYRQSLGQGLEFLIYFQGNSAPDKSGLPSDRFSAERTGGSVSTLTIQRTQQEDSAVYLCASSNSYEQYFGPGTRLTVT.

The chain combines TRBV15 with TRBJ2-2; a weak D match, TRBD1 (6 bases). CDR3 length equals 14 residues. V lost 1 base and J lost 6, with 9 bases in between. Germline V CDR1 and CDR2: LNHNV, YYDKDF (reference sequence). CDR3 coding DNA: TGTGCCACCAGCAGAGCAACAGGGTCCGGGGAGCTGTTTTTT. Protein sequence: CATSRATGSGELFF. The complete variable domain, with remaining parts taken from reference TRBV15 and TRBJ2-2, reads DAMVIQNPRYQVTQFGKPVTLSCSQTLNHNVMYWYQQKSSQAPKLLFHYYDKDFNNEADTPDNFQSRRPNTSFCFLDIRSPGLGDTAMYLCATSRATGSGELFFGEGSRLTVL.

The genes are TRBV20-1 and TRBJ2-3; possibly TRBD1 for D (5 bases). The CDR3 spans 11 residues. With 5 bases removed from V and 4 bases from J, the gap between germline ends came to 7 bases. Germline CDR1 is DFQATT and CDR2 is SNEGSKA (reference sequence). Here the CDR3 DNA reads TGCAGTGCTGGCAGGGCAGATACGCAGTATTTT. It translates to CSAGRADTQYF.

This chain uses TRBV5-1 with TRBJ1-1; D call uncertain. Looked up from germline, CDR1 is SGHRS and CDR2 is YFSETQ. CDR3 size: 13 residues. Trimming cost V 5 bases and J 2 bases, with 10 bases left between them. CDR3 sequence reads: CASRTLRNTEAFF. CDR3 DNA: TGCGCCAGCAGAACCTTACGCAACACTGAAGCTTTCTTT.

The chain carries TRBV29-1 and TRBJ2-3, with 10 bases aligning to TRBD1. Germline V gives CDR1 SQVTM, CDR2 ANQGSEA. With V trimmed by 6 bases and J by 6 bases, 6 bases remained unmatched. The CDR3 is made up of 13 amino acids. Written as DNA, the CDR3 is TGCAGCGTGGACGGACAGGGGGTGGATACGCAGTATTTT. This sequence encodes CSVDGQGVDTQYF.

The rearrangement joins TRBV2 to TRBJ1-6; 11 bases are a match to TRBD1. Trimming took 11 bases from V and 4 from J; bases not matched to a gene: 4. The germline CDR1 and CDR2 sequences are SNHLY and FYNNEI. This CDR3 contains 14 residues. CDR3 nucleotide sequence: TGTGCCGCGGGGGACAGGGGGTATAATTCACCCCTCCACTTT. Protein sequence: CAAGDRGYNSPLHF.

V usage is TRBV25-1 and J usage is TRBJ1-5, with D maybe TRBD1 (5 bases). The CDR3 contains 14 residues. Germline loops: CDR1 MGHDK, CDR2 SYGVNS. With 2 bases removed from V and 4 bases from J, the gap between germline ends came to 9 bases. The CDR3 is CASSEGAPNQPQHF. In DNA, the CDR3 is TGTGCCAGCAGTGAAGGGGCCCCAAATCAGCCCCAGCATTTT. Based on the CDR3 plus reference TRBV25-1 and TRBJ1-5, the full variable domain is EADIYQTPRYLVIGTGKKITLECSQTMGHDKMYWYQQDPGMELHLIHYSYGVNSTEKGDLSSESTVSRIRTEHFPLTLESARPSHTSQYLCASSEGAPNQPQHFGDGTRLSIL.

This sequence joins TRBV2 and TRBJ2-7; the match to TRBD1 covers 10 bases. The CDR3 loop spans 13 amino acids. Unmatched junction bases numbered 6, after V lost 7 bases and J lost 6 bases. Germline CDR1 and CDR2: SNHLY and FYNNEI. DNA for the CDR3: TGTGCCAGCATCCGGACAGGGGGTGGCGAGCAGTACTTC. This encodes CASIRTGGGEQYF.

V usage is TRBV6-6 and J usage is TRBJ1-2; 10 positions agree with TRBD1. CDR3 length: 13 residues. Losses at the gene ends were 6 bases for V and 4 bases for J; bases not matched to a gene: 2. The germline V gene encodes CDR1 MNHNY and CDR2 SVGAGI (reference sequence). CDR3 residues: CASSRDRGYGYTF. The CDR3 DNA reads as TGTGCCAGCAGCCGGGACAGGGGCTATGGCTACACCTTC.

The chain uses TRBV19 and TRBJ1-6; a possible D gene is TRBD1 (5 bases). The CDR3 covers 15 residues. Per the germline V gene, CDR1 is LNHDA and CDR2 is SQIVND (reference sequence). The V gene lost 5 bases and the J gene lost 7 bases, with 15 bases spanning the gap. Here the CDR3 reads CASSAQGGENSPLHF. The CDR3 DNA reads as TGTGCCAGTAGTGCCCAGGGAGGTGAGAATTCACCCCTCCACTTT.

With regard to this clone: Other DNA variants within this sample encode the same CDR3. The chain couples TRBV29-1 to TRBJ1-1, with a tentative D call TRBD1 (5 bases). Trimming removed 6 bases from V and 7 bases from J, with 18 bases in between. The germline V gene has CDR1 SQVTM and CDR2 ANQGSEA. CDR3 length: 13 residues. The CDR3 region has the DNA TGCAGCGTGGGGGGGGGAGGAACACTTGAAGCTTTCTTT. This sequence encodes CSVGGGGTLEAFF. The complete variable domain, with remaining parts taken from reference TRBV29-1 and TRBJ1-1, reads SAVISQKPSRDICQRGTSLTIQCQVDSQVTMMFWYRQQPGQSLTLIATANQGSEATYESGFVIDKFPISRPNLTFSTLTVSNMSPEDSSIYLCSVGGGGTLEAFFGQGTRLTVV.

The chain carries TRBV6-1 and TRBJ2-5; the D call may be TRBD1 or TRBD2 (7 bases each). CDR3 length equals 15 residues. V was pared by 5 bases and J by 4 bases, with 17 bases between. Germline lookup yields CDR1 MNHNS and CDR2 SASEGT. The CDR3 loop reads CASSQGGAGGETQYF. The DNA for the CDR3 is TGTGCCAGCAGTCAGGGGGGGGCCGGAGGAGAGACCCAGTACTTC.

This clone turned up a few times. CDR3: CASSPLPYDSSSGNTIYF. The DNA for the CDR3 is TGTGCCAGCTCACCCCTACCGTATGACAGCTCCTCTGGAAACACCATATATTTT. The chain is built from TRBV18 and TRBJ1-3, with D tentatively TRBD1 (5 bases). Trimming pared 3 bases from V and 0 bases from J, leaving 18 bases between. The CDR3 loop spans 18 amino acids. Germline V gene lookup returns CDR1 KGHSH and CDR2 LQKENI.

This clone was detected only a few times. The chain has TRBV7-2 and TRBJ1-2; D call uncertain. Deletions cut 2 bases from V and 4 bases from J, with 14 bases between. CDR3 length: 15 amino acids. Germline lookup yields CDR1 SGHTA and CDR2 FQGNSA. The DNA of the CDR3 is TGTGCCAGCAGCTTAACCCCGACCTACATCTATGGCTACACCTTC. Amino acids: CASSLTPTYIYGYTF. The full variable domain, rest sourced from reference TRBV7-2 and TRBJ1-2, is GAGVSQSPSNKVTEKGKDVELRCDPISGHTALYWYRQSLGQGLEFLIYFQGNSAPDKSGLPSDRFSAERTGGSVSTLTIQRTQQEDSAVYLCASSLTPTYIYGYTFGSGTRLTVV.

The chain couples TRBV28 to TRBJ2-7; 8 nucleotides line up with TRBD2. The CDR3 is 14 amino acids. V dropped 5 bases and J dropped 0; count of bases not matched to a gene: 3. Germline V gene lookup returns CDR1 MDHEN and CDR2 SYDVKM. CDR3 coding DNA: TGTGCCAGCAGTCCAAGCGGGAGCTCCTACGAGCAGTACTTC. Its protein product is CASSPSGSSYEQYF.

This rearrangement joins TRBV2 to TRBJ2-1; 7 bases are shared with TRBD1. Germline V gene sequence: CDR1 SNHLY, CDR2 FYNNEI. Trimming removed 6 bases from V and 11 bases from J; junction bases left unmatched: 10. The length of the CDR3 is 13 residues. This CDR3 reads CASRTRQGVKQFF. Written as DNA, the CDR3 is TGTGCCAGCAGGACGAGACAGGGCGTGAAGCAGTTCTTC.

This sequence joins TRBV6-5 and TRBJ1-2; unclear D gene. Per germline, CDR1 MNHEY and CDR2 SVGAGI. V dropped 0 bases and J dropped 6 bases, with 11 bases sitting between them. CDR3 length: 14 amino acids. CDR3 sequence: CASSYSSRGDGYTF. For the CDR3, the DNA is TGTGCCAGCAGTTACTCCTCCAGAGGAGATGGCTACACCTTC.

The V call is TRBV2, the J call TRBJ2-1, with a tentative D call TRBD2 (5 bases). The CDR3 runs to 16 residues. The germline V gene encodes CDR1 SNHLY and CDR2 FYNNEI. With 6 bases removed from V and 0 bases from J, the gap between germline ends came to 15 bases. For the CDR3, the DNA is TGTGCCAGCAGGCCCGGACTCCCCAGCTCCTACAATGAGCAGTTCTTC. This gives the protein CASRPGLPSSYNEQFF. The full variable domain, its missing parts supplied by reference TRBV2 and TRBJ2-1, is EPEVTQTPSHQVTQMGQEVILRCVPISNHLYFYWYRQILGQKVEFLVSFYNNEISEKSEIFDDQFSVERPDGSNFTLKIRSTKLEDSAMYFCASRPGLPSSYNEQFFGPGTRLTVL.

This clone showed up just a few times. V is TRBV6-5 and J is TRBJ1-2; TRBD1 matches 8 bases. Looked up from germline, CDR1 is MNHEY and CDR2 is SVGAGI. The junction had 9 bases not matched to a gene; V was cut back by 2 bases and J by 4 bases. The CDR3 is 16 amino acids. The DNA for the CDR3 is TGTGCCAGCAGTTACGGGACCCCGACAGGGGCCTATGGCTACACCTTC. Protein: CASSYGTPTGAYGYTF.

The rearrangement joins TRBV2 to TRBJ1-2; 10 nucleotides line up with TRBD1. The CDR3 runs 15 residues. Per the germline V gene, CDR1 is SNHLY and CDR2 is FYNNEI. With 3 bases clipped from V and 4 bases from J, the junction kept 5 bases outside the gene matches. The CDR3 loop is CASSDDRGLGYGYTF. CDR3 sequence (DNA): TGTGCCAGCAGTGACGACAGGGGGCTTGGCTATGGCTACACCTTC.